The entry below describes one T cell receptor (beta chain). The record originates from a study of cytomegalovirus exposure and HLA in healthy donors. It was with 60 Vbeta and 13 Jbeta primers that the PCR ran. Produced via immunoSEQ multiplex PCR; TCRdb's table is partial and in-frame only. Here the sample spans 200,000 to 250,000 clones, 81% being singletons. Germline assignment: CDR1 MNHEY and CDR2 SMNVEV (reference sequence). V was clipped by 5 bases and J by 4 bases, with 11 bases between them. The CDR3 is 14 amino acids. The TCR originated in a woman aged 60 to 75 in good health and CMV-seropositive. The V gene is TRBV27, the J gene TRBJ2-2; D is undetermined. What was sequenced was PBMCs. The CDR3 spells CASSMEWVTGELFF. The CDR3 DNA reads as TGTGCCAGCAGTATGGAGTGGGTCACCGGGGAGCTGTTTTTT.